A single T cell receptor beta chain is shown here with its context. Germline CDR1 reads LNHDA; CDR2 reads SQIVND (reference sequence). The CDR3 has 12 residues. The germline V and J ends were trimmed by 9 bases and 0 bases, with 9 bases remaining between them. TCRdb re-called the RT-PCR reads through MiXCR, storing one row per CDR3 protein. The table records about 680,000 distinct CDR3 sequences, 12% to 15% of them present only once. The chain has TRBV19 and TRBJ2-7; D not certain. This sequence was found in a female donor in good health, serving as a healthy control. Sequencing used memory CD4+ T cells from blood. The CDR3 is CASGGYSYEQYF. CDR3 in DNA: TGTGCCAGCGGTGGGTACTCCTACGAGCAGTACTTC.